This note documents a single T cell receptor (beta chain) sequence. The antigen is not known. The CDR3 has 15 residues. With 4 bases removed from V and 6 bases from J, the gap between germline ends came to 18 bases. CDR1 and CDR2 (germline): SNHLY, FYNNEI. Clones were read by immunoSEQ multiplex PCR, and TCRdb kept only the in-frame ones, dropping some. Of about 1 million clones in the sample, 70% to 80% are singletons; the top ten hold over 1.3%. These data belong to a study of shared clonotypes between healthy human individuals. Regarding the study as a whole: Estimated richness was generally greater in naive than memory subsets.

The chain carries TRBV2 and TRBJ2-5, with TRBD1 as a possible D gene (7 bases). This TCR came from a man between 18 and 29 years old in good health. The sequenced sample was memory CD4+ T cells sorted from blood. As to subset: CD45RA-negative fraction. The CDR3 loop is CASSGTQGGLKTQYF. In nucleotides, the CDR3 is TGTGCCAGCAGTGGGACTCAGGGGGGCTTGAAGACCCAGTACTTC.